These 24 T cell receptor beta chains share one sample of origin, sequenced in a study of OX40 agonist ivuxolimab in advanced cancers. TCRdb's copy holds only in-frame clones and misses some; the assay was immunoSEQ multiplex PCR. Of some 64,000 clones in the sample, 75% to 95% were seen once. The specimen was CD4+ or CD8+ T cells sorted from blood, collected in a trial of the OX40 agonist ivuxolimab. The receptors were sampled from an adult with an advanced solid tumor such as melanoma, head and neck, liver or kidney cancer.

The chain joins TRBV28 to TRBJ1-2; 12 bases fit TRBD1. Per germline, CDR1 MDHEN and CDR2 SYDVKM. This CDR3 is built from 16 residues. V was clipped by 6 bases and J by 0 bases; unmatched bases: 5. The CDR3 sequence is CASRGQGARSNYGYTF. The CDR3 DNA reads as TGTGCCAGCAGGGGACAGGGGGCGCGTTCTAACTATGGCTACACCTTC.

The genes are TRBV19 and TRBJ2-7, with D tentatively TRBD2 (5 bases). The CDR3 contains 14 residues. In germline, CDR1 is LNHDA, CDR2 SQIVND (reference sequence). V lost 0 bases, J lost 2 bases, and 8 bases lay in between. This chain's CDR3 is CASSIEGLPYEQYF. CDR3 coding DNA: TGTGCCAGTAGTATAGAAGGACTTCCCTACGAGCAGTACTTC.

The chain carries TRBV5-1 and TRBJ2-2, with D possibly TRBD1 on 5 matching bases. The V end was cut by 1 base, the J end by 6 bases, with 16 bases between. The CDR3 sequence is 16 residues long. Germline CDR1 reads SGHRS; CDR2 reads YFSETQ. This CDR3 is CASSLTGHTFPGELFF. DNA of the CDR3: TGCGCCAGCAGCTTGACCGGACACACTTTTCCCGGGGAGCTGTTTTTT.

The chain has TRBV28 and TRBJ2-1; 9 bases are shared with TRBD1. Germline CDR1 reads MDHEN; CDR2 reads SYDVKM. V lost 10 bases, J lost 4 bases, and 8 bases stayed unmatched. The length of the CDR3 is 14 residues. CDR3 in DNA: TGTGCCACTAAAAGACAGGGGGGGTACAATGAGCAGTTCTTC. It specifies CATKRQGGYNEQFF.

The chain employs TRBV10-3 and TRBJ2-2; no clear D. CDR3 length equals 13 residues. The germline V gene encodes CDR1 ENHRY and CDR2 SYGVKD. V lost 3 bases, J lost 0 bases, and 2 bases lay in between. CDR3 DNA sequence: TGTGCCATCAGTGACACGAACACCGGGGAGCTGTTTTTT. This sequence encodes CAISDTNTGELFF.

This sequence joins TRBV2 and TRBJ1-1; the D is unclear. Germline CDR1 and CDR2: SNHLY and FYNNEI. Trimming took off 4 bases at V and 3 bases at J, with 9 bases between the two ends. The CDR3 contains 13 residues. The CDR3 sequence is CASSGEVDTEAFF. DNA for the CDR3: TGTGCCAGCAGTGGGGAAGTCGACACTGAAGCTTTCTTT.

The rearrangement uses TRBV25-1 and TRBJ1-3; 8 nucleotides agree with TRBD1. This CDR3 has 17 amino acids. Germline CDR1 MGHDK, CDR2 SYGVNS. With 0 bases clipped from V and 4 bases from J, the junction kept 8 bases outside the gene matches. The CDR3 loop reads CASSEYTGGRLGNTIYF. The CDR3 DNA reads TGTGCCAGCAGTGAATATACAGGGGGAAGACTCGGAAACACCATATATTTT.

This CDR3 reads CASSQGAGTGELFF. CDR3 nucleotides: TGCGCCAGCAGCCAGGGGGCAGGGACCGGGGAGCTGTTTTTT. The chain uses TRBV4-1 and TRBJ2-2, with D maybe TRBD1 (6 bases). Germline V gives CDR1 MGHRA, CDR2 YSYEKL. The length of the CDR3 is 14 residues. The V gene lost 3 bases and the J gene lost 5 bases, with 10 bases spanning the gap.

This clone was observed a single time. The V and J genes are TRBV5-1 and TRBJ2-2; 10 bases are a match to TRBD2. The CDR3 is 19 residues long. The V gene end was trimmed by 0 bases and the J gene end by 5 bases; junction bases not matched to a gene: 13. Germline V lookup: CDR1 SGHRS, CDR2 YFSETQ. The chain's CDR3 is CASSLASGASGRGTGELFF. As DNA, the CDR3 is TGCGCCAGCAGCTTGGCCAGCGGGGCTAGCGGGAGAGGGACCGGGGAGCTGTTTTTT.

The chain joins TRBV2 to TRBJ2-7, with a tentative D call TRBD1 (6 bases). The V end was cut by 2 bases, the J end by 0 bases, with 11 bases between. This CDR3 has 15 amino acids. Germline V CDR1 and CDR2: SNHLY, FYNNEI. CDR3 DNA sequence: TGTGCCAGCAGTGAATGGGGGCAGAGCTCCTACGAGCAGTACTTC. As protein: CASSEWGQSSYEQYF.

The gene calls are TRBV6-5 and TRBJ1-4; maybe TRBD1 (6 bases). The ends were cut back, 1 base at V and 7 bases at J, with 13 bases in the middle. This CDR3 spans 15 amino acids. Germline loops: CDR1 MNHEY, CDR2 SVGAGI. The CDR3 nucleotides read TGTGCCAGCAGTTACTACAGGGTAGGGCTTGAAAAACTGTTTTTT. Its translation: CASSYYRVGLEKLFF.

The chain uses TRBV7-9 and TRBJ2-6, with unresolved D. Trimming removed 5 bases from V and 0 bases from J, with 17 bases in between. Per the germline V gene, CDR1 is SEHNR and CDR2 is FQNEAQ (reference sequence). The CDR3 length is 18 residues. CDR3: CASSPIVIQSSGANVLTF. CDR3 nucleotides: TGTGCCAGCAGCCCAATTGTGATACAGAGCTCTGGGGCCAACGTCCTGACTTTC.

The chain is built from TRBV6-5 and TRBJ2-1; D gene ambiguous. Germline loops: CDR1 MNHEY, CDR2 SVGAGI. The V gene lost 5 bases and the J gene lost 2 bases, with 10 bases spanning the gap. The CDR3 is made up of 14 amino acids. The CDR3 region is CASSLRVTYNEQFF. CDR3 nucleotide sequence: TGTGCCAGCAGTCTTAGAGTTACCTACAATGAGCAGTTCTTC.

The chain employs TRBV19 and TRBJ2-7; the D gene is possibly TRBD2 (6 bases). The CDR3 runs 14 residues. Germline V gives CDR1 LNHDA, CDR2 SQIVND (reference sequence). V was pared by 1 base and J by 3 bases, with 10 bases between. CDR3 region: CASSIARDGYEQYF. The CDR3 DNA reads TGTGCCAGTAGTATAGCGCGGGACGGCTACGAGCAGTACTTC.

This clone has a single count. This chain links TRBV6-6 with TRBJ1-2; D uncertain. CDR1 and CDR2 (germline): MNHNY, SVGAGI (reference sequence). The V end lost 4 bases, the J end lost 8 bases, and 20 bases lay between the germline ends. This CDR3 is 15 amino acids long. The CDR3, as DNA: TGTGCCAGCAGTTCCCCCTCTAGGGCTGCTCGGGGCTACACCTTC. Translation gives CASSSPSRAARGYTF.

This chain uses TRBV5-1 with TRBJ1-1, with 8 nucleotides matching TRBD1. The germline gives CDR1 SGHRS, CDR2 YFSETQ. V was clipped by 5 bases and J by 4 bases; unmatched bases: 4. The CDR3 has 13 amino acids. The CDR3 sequence: CASRAGGLTEAFF. Written as DNA, the CDR3 is TGCGCCAGCAGGGCAGGGGGCCTCACTGAAGCTTTCTTT.

The chain has TRBV27 and TRBJ1-1; 8 bases line up with TRBD1. V lost 6 bases and J lost 1; bases outside the gene matches: 1. This CDR3 contains 13 residues. Germline-derived CDR1 and CDR2 are MNHEY and SMNVEV (reference sequence). CDR3 DNA: TGTGCCAGCAGGGGGACAGGGAACACTGAAGCTTTCTTT. The encoded protein is CASRGTGNTEAFF.

This clone occurred once. The rearrangement joins TRBV7-8 to TRBJ2-2; 9 bases match TRBD1. Germline trimming cut 6 bases from V and 8 bases from J; bases unmatched to any gene: 10. The CDR3 runs 15 residues. CDR1 and CDR2 (germline): SGHVS, FQNEAQ. CDR3: CASRKRRDRAGELFF. The CDR3 region has the DNA TGTGCCAGCAGAAAGCGCCGGGACAGGGCTGGGGAGCTGTTTTTT. The full variable domain, with the rest looked up from reference TRBV7-8 and TRBJ2-2, is GAGVSQSPRYKVAKRGQDVALRCDPISGHVSLFWYQQALGQGPEFLTYFQNEAQLDKSGLPSDRFFAERPEGSVSTLKIQRTQQEDSAVYLCASRKRRDRAGELFFGEGSRLTVL.

This clone was seen a few times. The chain recombines TRBV11-2 with TRBJ2-7, with D uncertain. V shed 7 bases and J shed 6 bases, with 19 bases lying between them. Germline-derived CDR1 and CDR2 are SGHAT and FQNNGV. The CDR3 has 14 residues. The CDR3 nucleotides are TGTGCCAGCACCCTCCAGGTGTACCCCCGCGAGCAGTACTTC. Protein sequence: CASTLQVYPREQYF.

This chain uses TRBV30 with TRBJ2-7, with 9 bases identical to TRBD1. The CDR3 has 11 amino acids. The germline V gene encodes CDR1 GTSNPN and CDR2 SVGIG (reference sequence). After removal of 5 bases from V and 6 bases from J, the junction contained 2 bases not matched to a gene. CDR3 region: CAWGQGLEQYF. The CDR3 bases are TGTGCCTGGGGACAGGGGCTCGAGCAGTACTTC.

V is TRBV9 and J is TRBJ2-2, with D unclear. CDR3 length: 15 residues. CDR1 and CDR2 (germline): SGDLS, YYNGEE. Deletions cut 0 bases from V and 6 bases from J, with 12 bases between. The CDR3, as DNA: TGTGCCAGCAGCGTAGAAGATAGCCGCGCCGGGGAGCTGTTTTTT. This encodes CASSVEDSRAGELFF.

J is TRBJ2-7 and V is TRBV7-6; D is unresolved. The germline V gene has CDR1 SGHVS and CDR2 FNYEAQ. V was clipped by 1 base and J by 5 bases, with 12 bases between them. CDR3 length equals 14 residues. This CDR3 reads CASSLDGPEDEQYF. The CDR3 DNA sequence: TGTGCCAGCAGCTTAGATGGGCCCGAGGACGAGCAGTACTTC.

The J gene is TRBJ2-1, the V gene TRBV15; D might be TRBD1 or TRBD2, each matching 5 bases. The V end lost 1 base, the J end lost 4 bases, and 8 bases lay between the germline ends. This CDR3 is built from 14 residues. From germline, CDR1 is LNHNV and CDR2 YYDKDF (reference sequence). Written as DNA, the CDR3 is TGTGCCACCAGCAGAGGGGACCGGTACAATGAGCAGTTCTTC. Encoded protein: CATSRGDRYNEQFF.

V gene TRBV2 combines with J gene TRBJ2-7, with 11 bases matching TRBD1. This CDR3 has 14 amino acids. Germline loops: CDR1 SNHLY, CDR2 FYNNEI. The V gene end was trimmed by 6 bases and the J gene end by 6 bases; junction bases not matched to a gene: 7. In nucleotides, the CDR3 is TGTGCCAGCAGGCTGACCGGGACAGGGGGCGAGCAGTACTTC. Translating gives CASRLTGTGGEQYF.